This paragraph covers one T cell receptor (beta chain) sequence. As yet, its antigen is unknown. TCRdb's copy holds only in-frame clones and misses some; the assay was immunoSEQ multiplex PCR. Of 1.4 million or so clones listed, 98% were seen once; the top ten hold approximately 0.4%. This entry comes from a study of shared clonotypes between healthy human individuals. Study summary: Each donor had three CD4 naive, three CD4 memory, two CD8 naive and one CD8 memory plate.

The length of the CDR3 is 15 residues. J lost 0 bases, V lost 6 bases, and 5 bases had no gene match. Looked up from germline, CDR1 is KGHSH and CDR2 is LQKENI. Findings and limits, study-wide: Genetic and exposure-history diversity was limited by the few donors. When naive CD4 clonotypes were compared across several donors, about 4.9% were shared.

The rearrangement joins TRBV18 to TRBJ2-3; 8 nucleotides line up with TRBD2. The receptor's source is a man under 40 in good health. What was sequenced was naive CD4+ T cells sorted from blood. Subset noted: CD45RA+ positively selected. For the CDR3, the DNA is TGTGCCAGCTCCCTACTAGCGGATAGCACAGATACGCAGTATTTT. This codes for CASSLLADSTDTQYF.